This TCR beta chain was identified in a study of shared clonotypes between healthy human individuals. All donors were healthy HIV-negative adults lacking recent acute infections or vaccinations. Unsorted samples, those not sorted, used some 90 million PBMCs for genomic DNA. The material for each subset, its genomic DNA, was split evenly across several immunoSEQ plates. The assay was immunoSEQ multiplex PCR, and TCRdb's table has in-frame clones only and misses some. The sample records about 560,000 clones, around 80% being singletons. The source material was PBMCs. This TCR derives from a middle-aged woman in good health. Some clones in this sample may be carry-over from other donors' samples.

CDR3 protein: CASSLAGGAGYTGELFF. The CDR3 bases are TGTGCCAGCAGTTTAGCGGGCGGTGCGGGATACACCGGGGAGCTGTTTTTT. The chain is built from TRBV28 and TRBJ2-2; D possibly corresponds to TRBD2 (6 bases). The CDR3 spans 17 residues. Germline-derived CDR1 and CDR2 are MDHEN and SYDVKM. V was clipped by 2 bases and J by 3 bases, with 16 bases between them. The variable domain in full, with the rest retrieved from reference TRBV28 and TRBJ2-2, is DVKVTQSSRYLVKRTGEKVFLECVQDMDHENMFWYRQDPGLGLRLIYFSYDVKMKEKGDIPEGYSVSREKKERFSLILESASTNQTSMYLCASSLAGGAGYTGELFFGEGSRLTVL.